A selection of T cell receptor beta chains follows, all from one sample in a study of shared clonotypes between healthy human individuals. Sequenced by immunoSEQ multiplex PCR; TCRdb stores in-frame clones only, minus some. The table has fewer than 1.8 million clones, less than 99% seen once; the top ten hold around 0.33%. The sequenced sample was naive CD4+ T cells sorted from blood. These receptor sequences come from a man aged 25-40 years in good health. The CDR3 runs from the conserved cysteine through the conserved F or W. The D gene is left open where the match is weak. Where a row states a size, it is once, few, many or the class of an expanded clone; other rows omit it.

>NA|TRBJ1-2|TRBV28|NA
TGTGCCAGCAGTTTTGGGGGGACCTATGGCTACACCTTC
CASSFGGTYGYTF
>TRBD1|TRBJ2-7|TRBV28|NA
TGTGCCAGCAGTTTCCCGACAGGGAGCAACTACGAGCAGTACTTC
CASSFPTGSNYEQYF
>TRBD2|TRBJ2-1|TRBV7-2|NA
TGTGCCAGCAGCCCCGGACTAGCGAGAAATGAGCAGTTCTTC
CASSPGLARNEQFF
>NA|TRBJ2-1|TRBV7-9|NA
TGTGCCAGCAGCTTAGGGGACGCCTACAATGAGCAGTTCTTC
CASSLGDAYNEQFF
>TRBD1|TRBJ2-7|TRBV5-1|NA
TGCGCCAGCAGCTTGGACCTAATGGGACAGGGGGTCAACGAGCAGTACTTC
CASSLDLMGQGVNEQYF
>NA|TRBJ1-5|TRBV7-2|once
TGTGCCAGCAGCACCCGGAGGGGTCAACCCCAGCATTTT
CASSTRRGQPQHF
>TRBD2|TRBJ2-1|TRBV11-3|NA
TGTGCCAGCAGCTTACTAGCGGGGACCTACAATGAGCAGTTCTTC
CASSLLAGTYNEQFF
>TRBD1|TRBJ2-7|TRBV2|NA
TGTGCCAGCAGTGAAACCCGGACAGGGGGCTACGAGCAGTACTTC
CASSETRTGGYEQYF
>TRBD1|TRBJ2-7|TRBV27|NA
TGTGCCAGCAGTTTATGGCAGGGGGCCTACGAGCAGTACTTC
CASSLWQGAYEQYF
>TRBD1|TRBJ2-7|TRBV4-3|NA
TGCGCCAGCAGCCATTCTGGACAGGGCGAGCAGTACTTC
CASSHSGQGEQYF
>NA|TRBJ1-5|TRBV30|NA
TGTGCCTTCTCCCGGGACAATGGGTATCAGCCCCAGCATTTT
CAFSRDNGYQPQHF
>TRBD1|TRBJ1-1|TRBV11-3|NA
TGTGCCAGCAGCTCAGGGGGCTCGGGGAACACTGAAGCTTTCTTT
CASSSGGSGNTEAFF
>NA|TRBJ2-7|TRBV18|NA
TGTGCCAGCTCACCTCCCGGGAGCGCCTACGAGCAGTACTTC
CASSPPGSAYEQYF
>NA|TRBJ2-7|TRBV14|NA
TGTGCCAGCAGCCACCTCGGGCGCTCCTACGAGCAGTACTTC
CASSHLGRSYEQYF
>NA|TRBJ2-1|TRBV9|NA
TGTGCCAGCAGCGCGTCCCTCCAGCGGAGCTCCTACAATGAGCAGTTCTTC
CASSASLQRSSYNEQFF
>NA|TRBJ2-7|TRBV5-1|NA
TGCGCCAGCAGCTTGATGGTTGGCCCGGAGGACGAGCAGTACTTC
CASSLMVGPEDEQYF
>NA|TRBJ1-2|TRBV19|NA
TGTGCCAGTAGTATAGCGGCGGCGGGGCATTCTGGCTACACCTTC
CASSIAAAGHSGYTF
>TRBD2|TRBJ2-5|TRBV5-5|NA
TGTGCCAGCAGCCTTAGCATCCCAGCGGGAGGAGGAGAGACCCAGTACTTC
CASSLSIPAGGGETQYF
>NA|TRBJ2-7|TRBV4-1|NA
TGCGCCAGCAGCGCTCCAGGAGAGAACCTTGACGAGCAGTACTTC
CASSAPGENLDEQYF
>NA|TRBJ2-7|TRBV27|NA
TGTGCCAGCAGTTTATCTCAGGGGATTAAGTACTTC
CASSLSQGIKYF
>TRBD1|TRBJ2-3|TRBV5-6|once
TGTGCCAGCAGCCTCGGGACAGGTACAGATACGCAGTATTTT
CASSLGTGTDTQYF
>NA|TRBJ2-7|TRBV11-2|NA
TGTGCCAGCAGCTTAGGGTCGGCCTACGAGCAGTACTTC
CASSLGSAYEQYF
>NA|TRBJ2-7|TRBV18|NA
TGTGCCAGCTCACCACCGCAGGGTAATGGGCAGTACTTC
CASSPPQGNGQYF
>NA|TRBJ2-1|TRBV5-1|NA
TGCGCCAGCAGCTTGGCATCTCTACCTTACAATGAGCAGTTCTTC
CASSLASLPYNEQFF
>NA|TRBJ2-7|TRBV7-9|NA
TGTGCCAGCAGCTTAGCGGGTCCGGCCGACTACGAGCAGTACTTC
CASSLAGPADYEQYF
>NA|TRBJ2-4|TRBV9|NA
TGTGCCAGCAGCCAGACCCGGGTAGCAAACATTCAGTACTTC
CASSQTRVANIQYF
>TRBD2|TRBJ2-7|TRBV2|NA
TGTGCCAGCAGCCCCTCGGCGGGAGGAGCCTACGAGCAGTACTTC
CASSPSAGGAYEQYF
>NA|TRBJ1-4|TRBV15|NA
TGTGCCACCAGCAGGACCCCAGGGGCAACTAATGAAAAACTGTTTTTT
CATSRTPGATNEKLFF
>NA|TRBJ2-3|TRBV7-2|once
TGTGCCAGTGAGAGGTTCACAGATACGCAGTATTTT
CASERFTDTQYF
>NA|TRBJ1-5|TRBV19|NA
TGTGCCAGTAGTATCTATCTTCCGGGGCCGGGCAATCAGCCCCAGCATTTT
CASSIYLPGPGNQPQHF
>TRBD1|TRBJ2-2|TRBV10-3|NA
TGTGCCATCAGTAGGGGGACAGGTTACACCGGGGAGCTGTTTTTT
CAISRGTGYTGELFF
>TRBD1|TRBJ1-5|TRBV6-1|NA
TGTGCCAGCAGGGAGACAGGGGATCAGCCCCAGCATTTT
CASRETGDQPQHF
>NA|TRBJ1-1|TRBV18|NA
TGTGCCAGCTCACTCCGTAGGTTGAACACTGAAGCTTTCTTT
CASSLRRLNTEAFF
>NA|TRBJ2-7|TRBV28|NA
TGTGCCACCACCCGGGACTTCTCCTACGAGCAGTACTTC
CATTRDFSYEQYF
>TRBD2|TRBJ2-1|TRBV7-8|NA
TGTGCCAGCAGCCTCCCCACTAGCGGGAGAAGCGGCAATGAGCAGTTCTTC
CASSLPTSGRSGNEQFF
>TRBD1|TRBJ2-5|TRBV9|NA
TGTGCCAGCAGCGTAGTTGGACAGGGCGTAGAGACCCAGTACTTC
CASSVVGQGVETQYF
>NA|TRBJ2-7|TRBV6-1|NA
TGTGCCAGCGAGAGGAGGGGGGCCCCAGCCTACGAGCAGTACTTC
CASERRGAPAYEQYF
>NA|TRBJ1-1|TRBV7-9|NA
TGTGCCAGCAGCCTTATGACAGTTAACACTGAAGCTTTCTTT
CASSLMTVNTEAFF
>NA|TRBJ2-1|TRBV5-1|NA
TGCGCCAGCAGCTTGGCGGGTCCATTCAATGAGCAGTTCTTC
CASSLAGPFNEQFF
>NA|TRBJ2-3|TRBV11-3|NA
TGTGCCAGCAGCCAGGAAGGGAGAGATACGCAGTATTTT
CASSQEGRDTQYF
>NA|TRBJ1-2|TRBV27|NA
TGTGCCAGCAGTTTAGGCCTTACCCTCGGCGGCTACACCTTC
CASSLGLTLGGYTF
>NA|TRBJ2-5|TRBV18|NA
TGTGCCAGCTCACCCCCGAGCGTCCCAGAGACCCAGTACTTC
CASSPPSVPETQYF
>NA|TRBJ1-1|TRBV5-5|NA
TGTGCCAGCAGCCTTCAGGGAGGTGACACTGAAGCTTTCTTT
CASSLQGGDTEAFF
>NA|TRBJ1-1|TRBV28|NA
TGTGCCAGCACCCACAGTTTGAACACTGAAGCTTTCTTT
CASTHSLNTEAFF
>NA|TRBJ1-5|TRBV7-4|NA
TGTGCCAGCAGCTCGCCGCGCGAGGCCGGTTCCTTATATCAGCCCCAGCATTTT
CASSSPREAGSLYQPQHF
>NA|TRBJ2-7|TRBV18|NA
TGTGCCAGCTCACCGCTAACCTCTACCGACGAGCAGTACTTC
CASSPLTSTDEQYF
>NA|TRBJ1-2|TRBV28|NA
TGTGCCAGCAGTCCCCGGACAGCTAACTATGGCTACACCTTC
CASSPRTANYGYTF
>NA|TRBJ2-4|TRBV2|NA
TGTGCCAGCAGTCCAGTTGGAGGGATTCAGTACTTC
CASSPVGGIQYF